Given below is one T cell receptor beta chain in context. The antigen is unknown. This entry comes from a study of blood T cells in healthy people across ages. With V trimmed by 6 bases and J by 5 bases, 11 bases remained unmatched. This CDR3 region has 15 residues. CDR1 and CDR2 from the germline V gene are MNHEY and SVGAGI. For the second PCR, which ran for about 7 to 11 cycles, a sample-barcoded 5' primer and a J-beta primer mix were used. TCRdb fed the 5' RACE reads into MiXCR, producing one record per CDR3 protein. This table has some 1.4 million distinct CDR3 sequences, 35% to 45% appearing once. The study, taken as a whole, reports: TCR beta diversity tracked closely with naive T cell percentage.

Approximately 10 milliliters was the volume of peripheral blood drawn from each donor. Sequenced: blood. This TCR derives from a woman aged 18-29 years in good health. This chain joins TRBV6-5 and TRBJ2-7, with 9 bases aligning to TRBD1. DNA of the CDR3: TGTGCCAGCAGACTCACCGGGACAGGGCCCCACGAGCAGTACTTC. Protein sequence: CASRLTGTGPHEQYF.